This entry is about one T cell receptor (beta chain). Its antigen is as yet unknown. This entry belongs to a study of T cell responses to AZD1222 COVID-19 vaccine. Study-level findings and limits: Clonal diversity may have been underestimated in mostly white British donors.

With 4 bases removed from V and 0 bases from J, the gap between germline ends came to 13 bases. CDR3 size: 15 residues. Germline CDR1 SGHKS, CDR2 YYEKEE (reference sequence). Libraries were prepared by immunoSEQ multiplex PCR; TCRdb keeps only in-frame clonotypes and omits some of them. This table holds 170,000 or so clones, around nine tenths found once. The gene calls are TRBV5-5 and TRBJ1-2; D is possibly TRBD1 (6 bases). The clonotype originates from an adult in good health. The starting material was peripheral blood, obtained on day 0 of AZD1222 vaccination. CDR3 bases: TGTGCCAGCAGCCTAGAGGGGGACACTAACTATGGCTACACCTTC. Its protein product is CASSLEGDTNYGYTF.